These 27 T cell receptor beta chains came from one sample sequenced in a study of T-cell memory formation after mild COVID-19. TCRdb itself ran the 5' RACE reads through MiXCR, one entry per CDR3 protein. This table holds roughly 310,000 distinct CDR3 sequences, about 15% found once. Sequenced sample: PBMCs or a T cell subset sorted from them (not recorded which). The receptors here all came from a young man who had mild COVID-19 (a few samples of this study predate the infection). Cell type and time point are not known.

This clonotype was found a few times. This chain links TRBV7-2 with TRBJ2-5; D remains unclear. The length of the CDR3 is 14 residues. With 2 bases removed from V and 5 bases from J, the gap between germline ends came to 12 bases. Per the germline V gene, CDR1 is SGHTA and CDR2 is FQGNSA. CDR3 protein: CASSLLGPGETQYF. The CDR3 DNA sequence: TGTGCCAGCAGCTTATTAGGGCCCGGGGAGACCCAGTACTTC.

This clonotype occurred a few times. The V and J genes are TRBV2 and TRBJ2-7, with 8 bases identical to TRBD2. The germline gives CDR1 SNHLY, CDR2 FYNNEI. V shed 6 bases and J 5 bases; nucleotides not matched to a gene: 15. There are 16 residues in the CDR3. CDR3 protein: CASRGSLRGGKNEQYV. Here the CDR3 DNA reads TGTGCCAGCAGGGGATCCCTCCGGGGGGGAAAAAACGAGCAGTACGTC.

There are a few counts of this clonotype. The CDR3 spells CASSPSGGLGKLFF. In DNA form, the CDR3 reads TGTGCCAGCAGCCCCTCGGGGGGGCTTGGAAAACTGTTTTTT. J is TRBJ1-4 and V is TRBV7-9; the D gene is possibly TRBD1 (6 bases). The germline V and J ends were trimmed by 5 bases and 10 bases, with 17 bases remaining between them. CDR3 size: 14 residues. Germline values: CDR1 SEHNR, CDR2 FQNEAQ (reference sequence).

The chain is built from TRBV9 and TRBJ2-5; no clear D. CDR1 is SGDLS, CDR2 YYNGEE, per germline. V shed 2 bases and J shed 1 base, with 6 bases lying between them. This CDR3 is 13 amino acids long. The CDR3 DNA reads TGTGCCAGCAGCGTCCGGCTCCAAGAGACCCAGTACTTC. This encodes CASSVRLQETQYF.

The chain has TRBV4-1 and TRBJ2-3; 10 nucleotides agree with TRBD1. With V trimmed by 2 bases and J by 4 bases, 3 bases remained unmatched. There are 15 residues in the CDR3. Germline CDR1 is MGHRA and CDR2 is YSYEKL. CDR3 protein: CASSQHGQGADTQYF. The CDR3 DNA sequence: TGCGCCAGCAGCCAACATGGACAGGGGGCAGATACGCAGTATTTT.

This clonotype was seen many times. CDR3 residues: CASSSPGQGIGRNEQFF. DNA of the CDR3: TGTGCCAGCAGCTCACCGGGACAGGGGATAGGTAGGAATGAGCAGTTCTTC. This rearrangement joins TRBV7-9 to TRBJ2-1; the match to TRBD1 covers 10 bases. The CDR3 length is 17 residues. V dropped 4 bases and J dropped 7; count of bases not matched to a gene: 13. Germline CDR1 SEHNR, CDR2 FQNEAQ (reference sequence). Filled out from reference TRBV7-9 and TRBJ2-1, the complete variable domain reads DTGVSQNPRHKITKRGQNVTFRCDPISEHNRLYWYRQTLGQGPEFLTYFQNEAQLEKSRLLSDRFSAERPKGSFSTLEIQRTEQGDSAMYLCASSSPGQGIGRNEQFFGPGTRLTVL.

CDR3 coding DNA: TGTGCCAGCAGCGAACGGGACGGCCGAGGAAATCAGCCCCAGCATTTT. Translated, it gives CASSERDGRGNQPQHF. This chain connects TRBV5-5 to TRBJ1-5, with D perhaps matching TRBD1 (5 bases). Germline lookup yields CDR1 SGHKS and CDR2 YYEKEE (reference sequence). V was pared by 4 bases and J by 4 bases, with 18 bases between. CDR3 size: 16 residues.

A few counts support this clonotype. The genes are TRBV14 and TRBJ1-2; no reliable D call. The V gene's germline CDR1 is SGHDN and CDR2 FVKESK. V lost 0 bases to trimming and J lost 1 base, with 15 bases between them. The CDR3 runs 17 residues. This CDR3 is CASSQDSETEINYGYTF. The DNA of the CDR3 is TGTGCCAGCAGCCAAGATTCCGAGACCGAGATTAACTATGGCTACACCTTC.

Here the CDR3 DNA reads TGTGCCAGCAGCCAAGATCCGGGGACAGGGGTTGAAAAACTGTTTTTT. Protein sequence: CASSQDPGTGVEKLFF. The J gene is TRBJ1-4, the V gene TRBV4-2; 10 bases match TRBD1. With V trimmed by 0 bases and J by 7 bases, 5 bases remained unmatched. Germline V gene lookup returns CDR1 LGHNA and CDR2 YNFKEQ. The CDR3 spans 16 residues.

This CDR3 is CASSLAGRRDYGYTF. The CDR3 DNA reads as TGCGCCAGCAGCTTGGCGGGGCGGAGGGACTATGGCTACACCTTC. This rearrangement joins TRBV5-1 to TRBJ1-2; perhaps TRBD1 as D (5 bases). The CDR3 covers 15 residues. V lost 0 bases and J lost 3, with 12 bases in between. CDR1 SGHRS and CDR2 YFSETQ come from the germline V gene.

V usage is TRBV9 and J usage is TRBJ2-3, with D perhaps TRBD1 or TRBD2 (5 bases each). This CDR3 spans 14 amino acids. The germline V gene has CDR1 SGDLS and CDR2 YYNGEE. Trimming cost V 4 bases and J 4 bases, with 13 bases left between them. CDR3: CASSRPGTPDTQYF. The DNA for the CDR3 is TGTGCCAGCAGCCGCCCGGGGACCCCAGATACGCAGTATTTT.

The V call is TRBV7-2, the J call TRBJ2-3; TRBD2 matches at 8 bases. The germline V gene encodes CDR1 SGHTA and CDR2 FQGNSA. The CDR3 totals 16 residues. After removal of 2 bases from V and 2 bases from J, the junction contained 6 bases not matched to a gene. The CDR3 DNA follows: TGTGCCAGCAGCTTACAGAGCGGGGGAGTCACAGATACGCAGTATTTT. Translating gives CASSLQSGGVTDTQYF.

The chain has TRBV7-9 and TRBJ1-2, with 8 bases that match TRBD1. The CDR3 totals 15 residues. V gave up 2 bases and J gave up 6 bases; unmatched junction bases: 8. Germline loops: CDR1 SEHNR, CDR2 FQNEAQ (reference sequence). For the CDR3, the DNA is TGTGCCAGCAGCTTAACGGGACAGGTGGTCCATGGCTACACCTTC. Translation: CASSLTGQVVHGYTF.

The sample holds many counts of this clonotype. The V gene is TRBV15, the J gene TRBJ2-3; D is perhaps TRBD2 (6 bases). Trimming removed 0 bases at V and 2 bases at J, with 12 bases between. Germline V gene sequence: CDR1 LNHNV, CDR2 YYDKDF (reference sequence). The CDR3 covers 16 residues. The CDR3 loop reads CATSRDGAGYTDTQYF. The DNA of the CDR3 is TGTGCCACCAGCAGAGACGGGGCGGGGTACACAGATACGCAGTATTTT.

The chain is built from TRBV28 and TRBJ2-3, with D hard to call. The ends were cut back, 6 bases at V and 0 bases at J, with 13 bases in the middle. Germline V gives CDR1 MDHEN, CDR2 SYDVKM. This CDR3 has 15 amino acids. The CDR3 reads CASSLLGSSTDTQYF. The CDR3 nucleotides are TGTGCCAGCAGCCTCCTAGGGTCTAGCACAGATACGCAGTATTTT.

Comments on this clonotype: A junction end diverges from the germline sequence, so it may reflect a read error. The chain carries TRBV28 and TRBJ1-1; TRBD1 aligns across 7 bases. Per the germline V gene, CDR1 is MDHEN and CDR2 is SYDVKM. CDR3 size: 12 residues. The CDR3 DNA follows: TGTGCCAGCATTCAGGGGGGCACTGAACCTTTCTTT. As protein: CASIQGGTEPFF.

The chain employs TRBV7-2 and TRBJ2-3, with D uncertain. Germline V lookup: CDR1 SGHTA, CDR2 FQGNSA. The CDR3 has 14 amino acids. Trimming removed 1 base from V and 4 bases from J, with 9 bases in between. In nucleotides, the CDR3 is TGTGCCAGCAGCTTAGTTCGAGTTCCAGATACGCAGTATTTT. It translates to CASSLVRVPDTQYF.

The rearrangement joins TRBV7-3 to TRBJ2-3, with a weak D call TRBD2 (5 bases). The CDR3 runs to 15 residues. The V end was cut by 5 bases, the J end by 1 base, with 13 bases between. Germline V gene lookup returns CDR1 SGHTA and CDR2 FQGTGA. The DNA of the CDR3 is TGTGCCAGCAGCCCCGTGGTCGGGGGCACAGATACGCAGTATTTT. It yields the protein CASSPVVGGTDTQYF. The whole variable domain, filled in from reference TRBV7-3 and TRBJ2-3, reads GAGVSQTPSNKVTEKGKYVELRCDPISGHTALYWYRQSLGQGPEFLIYFQGTGAADDSGLPNDRFFAVRPEGSVSTLKIQRTERGDSAVYLCASSPVVGGTDTQYFGPGTRLTVL.

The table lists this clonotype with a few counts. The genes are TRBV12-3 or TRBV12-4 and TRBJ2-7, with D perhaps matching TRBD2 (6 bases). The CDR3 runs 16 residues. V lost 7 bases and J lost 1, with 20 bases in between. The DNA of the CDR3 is TGTGCCAGCACCCAGACCGGGACTCCGCGTTCCTACGAGCAGTACGTC. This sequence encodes CASTQTGTPRSYEQYV.

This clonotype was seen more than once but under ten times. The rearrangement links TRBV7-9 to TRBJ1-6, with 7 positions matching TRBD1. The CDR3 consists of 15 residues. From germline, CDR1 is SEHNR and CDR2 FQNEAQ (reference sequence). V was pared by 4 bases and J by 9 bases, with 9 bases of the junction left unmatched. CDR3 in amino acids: CASSSTQGTGSPLHF. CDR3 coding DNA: TGTGCCAGCAGCTCTACACAGGGGACTGGTTCACCCCTCCACTTT.

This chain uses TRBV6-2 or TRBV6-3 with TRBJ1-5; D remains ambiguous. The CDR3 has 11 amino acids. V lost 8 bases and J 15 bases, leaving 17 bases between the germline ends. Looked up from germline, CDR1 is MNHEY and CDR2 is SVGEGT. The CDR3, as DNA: TGTGCCAGCGGCGGGTCGACATTCCTGCATTTT. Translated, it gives CASGGSTFLHF.

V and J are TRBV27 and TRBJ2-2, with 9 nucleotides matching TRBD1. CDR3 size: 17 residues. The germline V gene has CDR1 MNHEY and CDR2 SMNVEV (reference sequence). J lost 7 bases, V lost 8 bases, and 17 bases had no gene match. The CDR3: CASGMDRGAARSGELFF. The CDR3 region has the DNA TGTGCCAGCGGAATGGACAGGGGCGCCGCGAGAAGCGGGGAGCTGTTTTTT.

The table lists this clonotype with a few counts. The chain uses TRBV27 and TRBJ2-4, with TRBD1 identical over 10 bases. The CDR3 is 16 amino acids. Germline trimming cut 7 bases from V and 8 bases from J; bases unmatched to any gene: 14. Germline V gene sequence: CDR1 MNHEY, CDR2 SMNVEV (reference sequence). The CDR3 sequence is CASNPLPGQGMYIQYF. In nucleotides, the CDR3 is TGTGCCAGCAATCCTCTTCCGGGACAGGGGATGTACATTCAGTACTTC.

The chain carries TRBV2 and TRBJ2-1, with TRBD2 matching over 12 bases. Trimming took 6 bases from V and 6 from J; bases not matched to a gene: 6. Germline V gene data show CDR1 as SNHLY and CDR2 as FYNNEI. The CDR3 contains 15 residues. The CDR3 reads CASRKLAGGPNEQFF. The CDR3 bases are TGTGCCAGCAGAAAACTAGCGGGGGGACCCAATGAGCAGTTCTTC. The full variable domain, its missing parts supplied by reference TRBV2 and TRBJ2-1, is EPEVTQTPSHQVTQMGQEVILRCVPISNHLYFYWYRQILGQKVEFLVSFYNNEISEKSEIFDDQFSVERPDGSNFTLKIRSTKLEDSAMYFCASRKLAGGPNEQFFGPGTRLTVL.

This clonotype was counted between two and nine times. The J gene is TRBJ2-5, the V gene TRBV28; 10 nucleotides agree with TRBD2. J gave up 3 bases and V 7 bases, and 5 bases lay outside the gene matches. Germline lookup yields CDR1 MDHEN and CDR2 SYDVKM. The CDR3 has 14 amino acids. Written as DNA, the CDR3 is TGTGCCAGCACGGGTAGCGGGGGGAAAGAGACCCAGTACTTC. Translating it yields CASTGSGGKETQYF.

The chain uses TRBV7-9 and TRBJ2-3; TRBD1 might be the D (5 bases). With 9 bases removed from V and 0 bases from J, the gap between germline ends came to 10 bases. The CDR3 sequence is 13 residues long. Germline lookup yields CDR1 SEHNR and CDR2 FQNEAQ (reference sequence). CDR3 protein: CASGQGSTDTQYF. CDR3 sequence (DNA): TGTGCCAGTGGTCAGGGAAGCACAGATACGCAGTATTTT.

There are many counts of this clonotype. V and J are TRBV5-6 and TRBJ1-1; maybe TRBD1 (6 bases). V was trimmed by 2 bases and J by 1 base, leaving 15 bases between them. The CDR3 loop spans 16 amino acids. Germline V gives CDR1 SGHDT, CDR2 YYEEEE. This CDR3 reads CASSFSWRGKNTEAFF. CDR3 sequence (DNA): TGTGCCAGCAGCTTTTCCTGGAGGGGGAAGAACACTGAAGCTTTCTTT.